This T cell receptor (beta chain) was found in a study of early T cells in non-severe SARS-CoV-2 infection. About the study: Sequencing input comprised bulk RNA from unsorted whole blood; chain pairing was not available.

This clonotype was seen at least ten times. Its antigen is as yet unknown. Overall study findings and caveats: Reliance on VDJdb matching favored anti-spike CD8 responses; private and CD4 specificities were missed.

Each cDNA molecule carried a unique molecular identifier. TCRdb recomputed calls from the 5' RACE reads with MiXCR, one row per CDR3 protein. The sample gives tens of thousands of distinct CDR3 sequences, roughly 5.7% of which show up once; about a fifth is in the top ten. V gave up 5 bases and J gave up 1 base; unmatched junction bases: 5. The CDR3 consists of 15 residues. In germline, CDR1 is MNHEY, CDR2 SVGEGT. The sequenced sample consisted of whole blood. The clonotype was recovered from an adult who was a healthcare worker with PCR-confirmed SARS-CoV-2 infection or an uninfected control (not recorded which). The chain employs TRBV6-2 or TRBV6-3 and TRBJ2-7; 10 bases fit TRBD2. The CDR3 nucleotides are TGTGCCAGCAGTCGGACTAGCGGTTATTCCTACGAGCAGTACTTC. Amino acid sequence: CASSRTSGYSYEQYF.